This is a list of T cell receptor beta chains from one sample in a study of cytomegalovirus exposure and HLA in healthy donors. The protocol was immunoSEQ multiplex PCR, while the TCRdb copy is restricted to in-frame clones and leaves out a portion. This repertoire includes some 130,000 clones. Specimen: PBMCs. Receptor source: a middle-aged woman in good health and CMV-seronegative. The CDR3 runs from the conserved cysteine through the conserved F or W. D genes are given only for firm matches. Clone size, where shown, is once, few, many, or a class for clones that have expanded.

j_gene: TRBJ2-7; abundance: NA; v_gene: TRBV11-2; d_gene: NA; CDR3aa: CASTSGQTTYEQYF; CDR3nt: TGTGCCAGCACCTCAGGACAGACTACCTACGAGCAGTACTTC
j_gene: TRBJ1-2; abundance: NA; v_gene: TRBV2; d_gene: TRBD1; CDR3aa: CASQLGTGFGYTF; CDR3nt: TGTGCCAGCCAACTCGGGACAGGGTTTGGCTACACCTTC
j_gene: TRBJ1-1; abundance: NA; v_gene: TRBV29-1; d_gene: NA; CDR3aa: CSVDRPGTSAMNTEAFF; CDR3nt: TGCAGCGTTGACAGACCCGGTACAAGCGCGATGAACACTGAAGCTTTCTTT
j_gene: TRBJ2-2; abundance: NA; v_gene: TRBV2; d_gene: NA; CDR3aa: CASSGDTGGELFF; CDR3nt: TGTGCCAGCAGTGGAGACACTGGCGGGGAGCTGTTTTTT
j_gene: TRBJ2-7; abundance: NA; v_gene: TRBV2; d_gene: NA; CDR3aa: CASSDLTGPGEQYF; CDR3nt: TGTGCCAGCAGTGACCTTACAGGGCCCGGGGAGCAGTACTTC
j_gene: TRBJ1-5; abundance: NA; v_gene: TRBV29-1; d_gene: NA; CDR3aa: CSVESEGNQPQHF; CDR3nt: TGCAGCGTTGAGTCTGAGGGAAATCAGCCCCAGCATTTT
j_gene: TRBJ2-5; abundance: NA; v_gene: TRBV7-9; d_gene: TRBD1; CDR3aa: CASSLTGTGNQETQYF; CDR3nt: TGTGCCAGCAGCTTAACCGGGACAGGCAACCAAGAGACCCAGTACTTC
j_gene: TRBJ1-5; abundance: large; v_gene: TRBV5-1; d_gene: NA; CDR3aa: CASSFGGDQPQHF; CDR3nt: TGCGCCAGCAGCTTCGGAGGCGATCAGCCCCAGCATTTT
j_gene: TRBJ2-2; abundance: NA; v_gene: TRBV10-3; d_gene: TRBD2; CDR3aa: CAISSRGTSGGATGELFF; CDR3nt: TGTGCCATCAGTTCCCGCGGGACTAGCGGGGGGGCGACCGGGGAGCTGTTTTTT
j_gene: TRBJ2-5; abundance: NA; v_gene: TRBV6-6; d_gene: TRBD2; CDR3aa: CASSYSGRGETQYF; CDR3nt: TGTGCCAGCAGTTACTCGGGGAGGGGAGAGACCCAGTACTTC
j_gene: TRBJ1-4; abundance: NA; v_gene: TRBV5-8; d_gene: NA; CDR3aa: CASSLGASTTNEKLFF; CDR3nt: TGTGCCAGCAGCTTGGGGGCATCAACAACTAATGAAAAACTGTTTTTT
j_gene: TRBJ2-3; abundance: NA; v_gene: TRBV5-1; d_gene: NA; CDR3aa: CASSLATGPSDTQYF; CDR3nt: TGCGCCAGCAGCTTGGCCACAGGGCCTTCGGATACGCAGTATTTT
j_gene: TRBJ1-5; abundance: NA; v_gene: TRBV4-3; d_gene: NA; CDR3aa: CASSQETGVNQPQHF; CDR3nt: TGCGCCAGCAGCCAAGAGACAGGAGTCAATCAGCCCCAGCATTTT
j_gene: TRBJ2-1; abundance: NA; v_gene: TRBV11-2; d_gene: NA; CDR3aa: CASSLAPPSSYNEQFF; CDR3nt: TGTGCCAGCAGCTTAGCCCCTCCGAGCTCCTACAATGAGCAGTTCTTC
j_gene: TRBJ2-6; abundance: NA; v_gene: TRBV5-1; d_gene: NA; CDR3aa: CASSGAGVSGANVLTF; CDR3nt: TGCGCCAGCAGCGGAGCTGGCGTCTCTGGGGCCAACGTCCTGACTTTC